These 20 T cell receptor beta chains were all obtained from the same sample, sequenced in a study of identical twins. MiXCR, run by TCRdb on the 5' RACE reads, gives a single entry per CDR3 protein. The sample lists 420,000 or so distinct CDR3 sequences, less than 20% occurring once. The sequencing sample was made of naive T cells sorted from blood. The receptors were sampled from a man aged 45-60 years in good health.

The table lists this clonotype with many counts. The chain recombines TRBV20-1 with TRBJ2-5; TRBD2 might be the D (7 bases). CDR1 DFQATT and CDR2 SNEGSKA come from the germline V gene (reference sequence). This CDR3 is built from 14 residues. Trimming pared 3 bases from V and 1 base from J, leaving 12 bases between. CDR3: CSASLGGAQETQYF. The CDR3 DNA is TGCAGTGCTAGTCTGGGGGGGGCCCAAGAGACCCAGTACTTC.

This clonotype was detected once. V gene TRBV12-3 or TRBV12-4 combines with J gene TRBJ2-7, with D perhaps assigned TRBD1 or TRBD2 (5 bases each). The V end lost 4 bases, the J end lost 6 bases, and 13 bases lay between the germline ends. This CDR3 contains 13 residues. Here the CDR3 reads CASSSPPGTEQYF. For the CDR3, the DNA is TGTGCCAGCAGTTCCCCCCCAGGGACCGAGCAGTACTTC.

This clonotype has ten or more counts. The CDR3 bases are TGTGCCAGCAGCCAAGATTGGAACACCGGGGAGCTGTTTTTT. Amino acids: CASSQDWNTGELFF. The J gene is TRBJ2-2, the V gene TRBV14; no clear D. Germline V gene lookup returns CDR1 SGHDN and CDR2 FVKESK. V was shortened by 0 bases and J by 1 base, with 3 bases between the two germline ends. The CDR3 consists of 14 residues.

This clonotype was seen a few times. CDR3 amino acids: CSVEVGLAGGGELFF. The CDR3 DNA is TGCAGCGTTGAGGTGGGACTAGCGGGAGGAGGGGAGCTGTTTTTT. This chain uses TRBV29-1 with TRBJ2-2, with 15 bases that match TRBD2. Germline CDR1 reads SQVTM; CDR2 reads ANQGSEA. The CDR3 consists of 15 residues. J lost 8 bases, V lost 3 bases, and 4 bases had no gene match.

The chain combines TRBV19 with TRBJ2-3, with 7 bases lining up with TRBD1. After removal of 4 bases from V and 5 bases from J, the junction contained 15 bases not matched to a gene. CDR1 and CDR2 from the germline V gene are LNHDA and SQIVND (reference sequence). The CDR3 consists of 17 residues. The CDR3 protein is CASSSLGPTGTKDTQYF. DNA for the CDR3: TGTGCCAGTAGTAGCCTAGGGCCGACAGGGACGAAAGATACGCAGTATTTT.

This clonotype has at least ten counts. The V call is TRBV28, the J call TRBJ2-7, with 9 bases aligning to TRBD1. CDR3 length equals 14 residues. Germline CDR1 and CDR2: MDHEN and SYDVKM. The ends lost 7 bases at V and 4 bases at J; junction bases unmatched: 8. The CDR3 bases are TGTGCCAGCAAACCGACAGGGGGTGGATACGAGCAGTACTTC. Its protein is CASKPTGGGYEQYF.

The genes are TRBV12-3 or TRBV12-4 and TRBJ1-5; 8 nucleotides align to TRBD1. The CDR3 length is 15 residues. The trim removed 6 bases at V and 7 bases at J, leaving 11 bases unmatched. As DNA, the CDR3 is TGTGCCAGCAGCCAATCGACAGGGGCCTCCCAGCCCCAGCATTTT. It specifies CASSQSTGASQPQHF.

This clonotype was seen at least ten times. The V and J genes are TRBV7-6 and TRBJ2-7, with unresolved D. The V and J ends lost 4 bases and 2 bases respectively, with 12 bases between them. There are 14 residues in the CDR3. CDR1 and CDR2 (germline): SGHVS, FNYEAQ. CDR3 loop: CASSSASPPYEQYF. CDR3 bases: TGTGCCAGCAGCTCGGCCTCACCACCCTACGAGCAGTACTTC.

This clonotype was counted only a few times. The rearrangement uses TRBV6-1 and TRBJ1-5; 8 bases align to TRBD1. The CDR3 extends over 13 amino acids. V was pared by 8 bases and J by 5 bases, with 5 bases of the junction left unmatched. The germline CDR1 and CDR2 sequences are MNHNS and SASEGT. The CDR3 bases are TGTGCCAGCCAACAGGGGGGAGATCAGCCCCAGCATTTT. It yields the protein CASQQGGDQPQHF.

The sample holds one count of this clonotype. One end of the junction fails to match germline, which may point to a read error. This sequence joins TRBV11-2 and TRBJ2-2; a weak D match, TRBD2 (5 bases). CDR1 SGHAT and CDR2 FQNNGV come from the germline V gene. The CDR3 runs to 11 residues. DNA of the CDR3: TGTGCCAGCAGCTTAGCTGGGGAGCTGATTTTT. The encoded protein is CASSLAGELIF. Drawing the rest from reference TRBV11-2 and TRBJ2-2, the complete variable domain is EAGVAQSPRYKIIEKRQSVAFWCNPISGHATLYWYQQILGQGPKLLIQFQNNGVVDDSQLPKDRFSAERLKGVDSTLKIQPAKLEDSAVYLCASSLAGELIFGEGSRLTVL.

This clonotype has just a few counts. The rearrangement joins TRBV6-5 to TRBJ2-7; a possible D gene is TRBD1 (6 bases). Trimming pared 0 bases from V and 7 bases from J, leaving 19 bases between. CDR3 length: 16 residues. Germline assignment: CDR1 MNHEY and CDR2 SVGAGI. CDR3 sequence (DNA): TGTGCCAGCAGTTACTCCCGGACAGCAATAACGGGGGAGCAGTACTTC. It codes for CASSYSRTAITGEQYF.

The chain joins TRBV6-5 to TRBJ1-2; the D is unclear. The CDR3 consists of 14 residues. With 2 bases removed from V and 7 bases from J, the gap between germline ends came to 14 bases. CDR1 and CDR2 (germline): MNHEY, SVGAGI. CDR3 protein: CASSYRVSRFGYTF. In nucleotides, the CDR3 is TGTGCCAGCAGTTACCGGGTTTCCCGATTTGGCTACACCTTC.

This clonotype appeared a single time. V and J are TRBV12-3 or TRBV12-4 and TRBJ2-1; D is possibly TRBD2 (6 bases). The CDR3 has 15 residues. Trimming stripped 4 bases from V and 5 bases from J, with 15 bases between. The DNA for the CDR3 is TGTGCCAGCAGTTGGGTGGGAGGAGGAAACAATGAGCAGTTCTTC. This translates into CASSWVGGGNNEQFF.

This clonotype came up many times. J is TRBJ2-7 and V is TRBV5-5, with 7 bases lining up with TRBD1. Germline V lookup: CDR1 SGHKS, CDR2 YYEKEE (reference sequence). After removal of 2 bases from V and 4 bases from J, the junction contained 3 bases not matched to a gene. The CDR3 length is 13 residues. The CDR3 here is CASSFRQGYEQYF. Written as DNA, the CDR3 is TGTGCCAGCAGCTTCCGACAGGGATACGAGCAGTACTTC.

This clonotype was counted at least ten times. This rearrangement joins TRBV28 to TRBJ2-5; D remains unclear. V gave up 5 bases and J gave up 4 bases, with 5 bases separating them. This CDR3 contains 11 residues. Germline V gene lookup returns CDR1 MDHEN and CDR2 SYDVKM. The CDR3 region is CASSDTETQYF. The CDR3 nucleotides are TGTGCCAGCAGTGATACAGAGACCCAGTACTTC.

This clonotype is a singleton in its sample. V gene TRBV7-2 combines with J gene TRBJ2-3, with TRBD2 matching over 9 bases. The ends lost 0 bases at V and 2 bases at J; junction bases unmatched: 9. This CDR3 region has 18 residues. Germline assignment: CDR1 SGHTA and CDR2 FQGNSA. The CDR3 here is CASSLAPLAGLITDTQYF. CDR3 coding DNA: TGTGCCAGCAGCTTAGCCCCCCTAGCGGGGTTGATCACAGATACGCAGTATTTT.

CDR3 protein: CASSLSPAPLAGEAFF. CDR3 nucleotide sequence: TGTGCCAGCAGTTTATCGCCCGCGCCTCTTGCGGGGGAAGCTTTCTTT. The genes are TRBV12-3 or TRBV12-4 and TRBJ1-1; D call uncertain. The germline V and J ends were trimmed by 2 bases and 8 bases, with 21 bases remaining between them. The CDR3 contains 16 residues.

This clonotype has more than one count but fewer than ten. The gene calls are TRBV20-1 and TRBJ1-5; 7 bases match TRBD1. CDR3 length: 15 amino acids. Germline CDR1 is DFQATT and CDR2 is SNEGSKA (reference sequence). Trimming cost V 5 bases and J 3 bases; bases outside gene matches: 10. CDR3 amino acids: CSARRTGLLNQPQHF. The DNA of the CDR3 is TGCAGTGCTCGGAGGACAGGACTCCTCAATCAGCCCCAGCATTTT.

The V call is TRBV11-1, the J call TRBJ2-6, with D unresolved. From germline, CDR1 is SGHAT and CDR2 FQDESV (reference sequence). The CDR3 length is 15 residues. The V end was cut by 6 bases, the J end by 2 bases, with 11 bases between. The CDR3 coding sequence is TGTGCCAGCAGATCGAATTGGGCTGGGGCCAACGTCCTGACTTTC. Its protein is CASRSNWAGANVLTF.

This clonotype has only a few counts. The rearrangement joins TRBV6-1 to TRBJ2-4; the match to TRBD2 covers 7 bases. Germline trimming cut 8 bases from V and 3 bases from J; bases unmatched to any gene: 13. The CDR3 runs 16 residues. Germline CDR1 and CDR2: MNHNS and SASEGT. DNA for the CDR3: TGTGCCAGCGGGCAGGTGGGGGGGGGAGGCAAAAACATTCAGTACTTC. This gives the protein CASGQVGGGGKNIQYF.